Listed here are 21 T cell receptor beta chains from one sample, sequenced in a study of T cell responses to AZD1222 COVID-19 vaccine. Sequenced by immunoSEQ multiplex PCR; TCRdb stores in-frame clones only, minus some. The table lists 170,000 or so clones, about 93% of them singletons, with roughly 1% in the top ten. The source material was peripheral blood, sampled 28 days after the second dose of the MenACWY control vaccine. The receptors shown here come from an adult who received the MenACWY meningococcal vaccine as a control.

The rearrangement links TRBV5-1 to TRBJ2-7; the D is unclear. The germline V and J ends were trimmed by 8 bases and 6 bases, with 12 bases remaining between them. The CDR3 is made up of 11 amino acids. Germline CDR1 and CDR2: SGHRS and YFSETQ. The CDR3 sequence: CASGDLGEQYF. In DNA form, the CDR3 reads TGCGCCAGTGGGGATTTGGGCGAGCAGTACTTC.

In this sample, this clone turned up once. The chain is built from TRBV2 and TRBJ1-2; TRBD1 might be the D (5 bases). The V gene's germline CDR1 is SNHLY and CDR2 FYNNEI. The CDR3 has 13 amino acids. Trimming took off 10 bases at V and 4 bases at J, with 16 bases between the two ends. CDR3 sequence reads: CATHSRAGYGYTF. CDR3 DNA sequence: TGTGCCACCCACAGCAGGGCGGGCTATGGCTACACCTTC.

CDR3 region: CASRHQQGDKNSPLHF. The CDR3 nucleotides are TGTGCCAGCAGACACCAACAGGGGGATAAGAATTCACCCCTCCACTTT. This rearrangement joins TRBV16 to TRBJ1-6; 8 bases map to TRBD1. V was pared by 6 bases and J by 7 bases, with 11 bases of the junction left unmatched. Per the germline V gene, CDR1 is KGHSY and CDR2 is FQNENV. The CDR3 covers 16 residues. The full variable domain, its missing parts supplied by reference TRBV16 and TRBJ1-6, is GEEVAQTPKHLVRGEGQKAKLYCAPIKGHSYVFWYQQVLKNEFKFLISFQNENVFDETGMPKERFSAKCLPNSPCSLEIQATKLEDSAVYFCASRHQQGDKNSPLHFGNGTRLTVT.

V usage is TRBV5-4 and J usage is TRBJ2-1; TRBD1 is a possible D gene (6 bases). The CDR3 is 16 amino acids. The germline V gene has CDR1 SGHNT and CDR2 YYREEE (reference sequence). Deletions cut 0 bases from V and 4 bases from J, with 14 bases between. In DNA form, the CDR3 reads TGTGCCAGCAGCTTGGAGCCCCAGGGGAGATACAATGAGCAGTTCTTC. Translating it yields CASSLEPQGRYNEQFF.

This clone has only one observation. The rearrangement links TRBV9 to TRBJ2-2; TRBD2 matches 11 bases. The J segment lost 4 bases and the V segment lost 3 bases, leaving 8 bases of the junction unmatched. Germline V gene data show CDR1 as SGDLS and CDR2 as YYNGEE. This CDR3 has 17 residues. In DNA, the CDR3 is TGTGCCAGCAGCGCTCTTTCCGGGACTAGCGGCACCGGGGAGCTGTTTTTT. This sequence encodes CASSALSGTSGTGELFF.

The gene calls are TRBV6-2 or TRBV6-3 and TRBJ2-7; 7 nucleotides match TRBD1. V shed 4 bases, J shed 3 bases, and the junction held 6 bases outside the gene matches. In germline, CDR1 is MNHEY, CDR2 SVGEGT. This CDR3 has 14 residues. The CDR3 region has the DNA TGTGCCAGCAGTTCCCCGACAGGGTTCTACGAGCAGTACTTC. The encoded protein is CASSSPTGFYEQYF.

The genes are TRBV28 and TRBJ1-2; D gene ambiguous. V was trimmed by 5 bases and J by 8 bases, leaving 21 bases between them. Germline CDR1 MDHEN, CDR2 SYDVKM. There are 15 residues in the CDR3. The CDR3 sequence is CASSTTFRGVGGYTF. The CDR3 DNA is TGTGCCAGCAGTACCACCTTTCGGGGAGTAGGAGGCTACACCTTC.

The J gene is TRBJ1-4, the V gene TRBV5-6; no definite D call. The germline V gene has CDR1 SGHDT and CDR2 YYEEEE. The length of the CDR3 is 14 residues. V shed 4 bases and J shed 8 bases, with 15 bases lying between them. CDR3 coding DNA: TGTGCCAGCAGCCCTCGGTTGGGGAACGAAAAACTGTTTTTT. Amino acids: CASSPRLGNEKLFF.

This clone has just one count. This chain joins TRBV5-6 and TRBJ2-2; D is undetermined. Germline V lookup: CDR1 SGHDT, CDR2 YYEEEE. Trimming shortened V by 4 bases and J by 3 bases, and 13 bases separated the two germline ends. The CDR3 length is 15 residues. CDR3 protein: CASSPSRAHTGELFF. The CDR3 DNA reads TGTGCCAGCAGCCCATCTCGGGCGCACACCGGGGAGCTGTTTTTT.

The chain recombines TRBV30 with TRBJ1-6; 8 nucleotides agree with TRBD1. Germline lookup yields CDR1 GTSNPN and CDR2 SVGIG (reference sequence). V was clipped by 1 base and J by 4 bases; unmatched bases: 3. This CDR3 spans 15 amino acids. The CDR3 region has the DNA TGTGCCTGGAGTGGGGACAGGACTTATAATTCACCCCTCCACTTT. Translation: CAWSGDRTYNSPLHF.

This clone was seen only a few times. The rearrangement links TRBV5-4 to TRBJ1-6; D is unresolved. The CDR3 sequence is 15 residues long. V was trimmed by 5 bases and J by 0 bases, leaving 9 bases between them. CDR1 and CDR2 from the germline V gene are SGHNT and YYREEE (reference sequence). Here the CDR3 reads CASRDKSSYNSPLHF. The CDR3 DNA follows: TGTGCCAGCAGGGATAAGAGCTCCTATAATTCACCCCTCCACTTT.

As regards this clone: Compared with germline, one end of the junction differs, possibly owing to a read error. The chain uses TRBV18 and TRBJ2-5, with D possibly matching TRBD2 (6 bases). Germline V CDR1 and CDR2: KGHSH, LQKENI. The CDR3 is 13 residues long. The CDR3 DNA follows: TGTGCCGGCTCCGGGACTCTCACGGAGACCCAGTACTTC. It translates to CAGSGTLTETQYF.

This clone was detected once. The J gene is TRBJ2-7, the V gene TRBV5-1, with no clear D. Trimming stripped 0 bases from V and 0 bases from J, with 7 bases between. This CDR3 contains 14 residues. CDR1 is SGHRS and CDR2 is YFSETQ in the germline V gene. The CDR3 DNA reads as TGCGCCAGCAGCTTGGAAGTCAGCTCCTACGAGCAGTACTTC. Its protein is CASSLEVSSYEQYF.

This chain connects TRBV30 to TRBJ1-1; the match to TRBD1 covers 9 bases. The CDR3 is 12 amino acids. In germline, CDR1 is GTSNPN, CDR2 SVGIG (reference sequence). The V gene end was trimmed by 3 bases and the J gene end by 10 bases; junction bases not matched to a gene: 6. In nucleotides, the CDR3 is TGTGCCTGGAGCGGACAGGGGACGAGAGCTTTCTTT. Its translation: CAWSGQGTRAFF.

V usage is TRBV29-1 and J usage is TRBJ1-3, with D maybe TRBD1 (5 bases). CDR1 SQVTM and CDR2 ANQGSEA come from the germline V gene. This CDR3 is built from 13 residues. The V and J ends lost 4 bases and 2 bases respectively, with 9 bases between them. The CDR3 region has the DNA TGCAGCGTTGCGATGGGGGCTGGAAACACCATATATTTT. Translation: CSVAMGAGNTIYF.

V gene TRBV6-5 combines with J gene TRBJ1-2; D gene ambiguous. CDR3 length: 16 amino acids. The germline CDR1 and CDR2 sequences are MNHEY and SVGAGI. Trimming stripped 3 bases from V and 1 base from J, with 15 bases between. The CDR3 sequence is CASSYSQRRSNYGYTF. In DNA form, the CDR3 reads TGTGCCAGCAGTTATTCACAAAGGCGGAGTAACTATGGCTACACCTTC.

The chain carries TRBV7-8 and TRBJ1-1; D remains ambiguous. Per the germline V gene, CDR1 is SGHVS and CDR2 is FQNEAQ. This CDR3 has 14 residues. Trimming took 1 base from V and 11 from J, leaving 17 bases between them. The DNA of the CDR3 is TGTGCCAGCAGCTTAGTAGACGCCAGTCCTTCGGCTTTCTTT. Translated, it gives CASSLVDASPSAFF. Filled out from reference TRBV7-8 and TRBJ1-1, the complete variable domain reads GAGVSQSPRYKVAKRGQDVALRCDPISGHVSLFWYQQALGQGPEFLTYFQNEAQLDKSGLPSDRFFAERPEGSVSTLKIQRTQQEDSAVYLCASSLVDASPSAFFGQGTRLTVV.

The chain joins TRBV6-1 to TRBJ1-3, with 8 positions matching TRBD1. CDR1 MNHNS and CDR2 SASEGT come from the germline V gene. Trimming took 3 bases from V and 4 from J; bases not matched to a gene: 14. The CDR3 runs 18 residues. The CDR3 protein is CASSEAGLQGASGNTIYF. CDR3 nucleotides: TGTGCCAGCAGTGAGGCCGGCCTCCAGGGGGCTTCGGGAAACACCATATATTTT.

This rearrangement joins TRBV24-1 to TRBJ2-1; 8 nucleotides line up with TRBD1. The CDR3 extends over 15 amino acids. Germline CDR1 and CDR2: KGHDR and SFDVKD. V dropped 3 bases and J dropped 9; count of bases not matched to a gene: 9. The CDR3 region is CATSDVDREGIEQFF. The CDR3 nucleotides are TGTGCCACCAGTGATGTGGACAGGGAAGGGATTGAGCAGTTCTTC.

The rearrangement joins TRBV7-3 to TRBJ1-1, with D perhaps TRBD1 (6 bases). Trimming cost V 5 bases and J 2 bases, with 12 bases left between them. Looked up from germline, CDR1 is SGHTA and CDR2 is FQGTGA. CDR3 size: 14 residues. As DNA, the CDR3 is TGTGCCAGCAGCCCACGACAGGTTAACACTGAAGCTTTCTTT. Its protein is CASSPRQVNTEAFF.

This sequence joins TRBV7-8 and TRBJ1-6, with TRBD1 matching over 12 bases. Germline loops: CDR1 SGHVS, CDR2 FQNEAQ. CDR3 length: 17 residues. V lost 1 base and J lost 7; bases outside the gene matches: 5. The CDR3 coding sequence is TGTGCCAGCAGCTTAGACCCCGGGACAGGGGGCAATTCACCCCTCCACTTT. Encoded protein: CASSLDPGTGGNSPLHF.